This T cell receptor beta chain was found in a study of CD8 T cells in ankylosing spondylitis listed by TCRdb under 2017. Looking at the study overall: The study profiled T cell receptor beta repertoires in healthy donors and ankylosing spondylitis patients to find disease-linked TCR variants. The whole study cohort included 108 healthy donors and roughly 24 ankylosing spondylitis patients. Peripheral blood was sampled, and synovial fluid was additionally collected from ankylosing spondylitis patients. What the study reported, not specific to this receptor: The disease-linked clones were reported to be significantly enriched in matched synovial fluid samples from ankylosing spondylitis patients. Some motif variants were previously reported in synovial fluid and blood of reactive arthritis patients, suggesting common disease-initiation mechanisms. The disease-linked clones had a CD8+ phenotype and were found at relatively low frequencies in peripheral blood. Blood from ankylosing spondylitis patients appeared to be characterized by a TCR beta motif composed of eight highly homologous amino acid variants.

Inclusive of the bounding cysteine and phenylalanine, the CDR3 is 15 residues long. Only the CDR3 portion is preserved as DNA: 45 bases, with reading frame beginning at the first base. CDR1 SEHNR and CDR2 FQNEAQ are derived from the germline V gene (reference sequence). V is pruned by 6 bases and J by 3 bases, leaving 9 bases of the junction without a gene match. These reads were obtained on an Illumina HiSeq 2500. Quantitative 5'-RACE with molecular barcodes was the method used to prepare the TCR beta libraries. The original methods were these. Disease-linked TCR variants were identified with a new computational method built on a probabilistic model of VDJ rearrangement. TCRdb cleaned the public reads at Q25 with fastp, built clones with MiXCR and kept in-frame beta chains. Every distinct CDR3 protein forms one entry, paired with its most common genes and DNA. These V and J calls derive from TCRdb rather than the authors' analysis. This sample has around 150,000 distinct CDR3 sequences in its table, and under 45% of those were observed once. Of the sample, about 15% falls within the top ten clones.

This clonotype has only a few counts. Its target antigen remains unknown. No base qualities exist here, and no much larger clone lies one base off it. For each ankylosing spondylitis patient, the synovial fluid sample was matched to a blood sample from that same patient. The receptor's source is a male donor with ankylosing spondylitis. The chain couples TRBV7-9 to TRBJ1-1; 8 of the junction bases match TRBD1. The sequenced sample was synovial fluid, either unsorted or a sorted T cell fraction (not recorded which). The base sequence is TGTGCCAGCAGATCCCGGACAGGGTGGGACACTGAAGCTTTCTTT. This codes for CASRSRTGWDTEAFF. With the portions outside the CDR3 filled from the reference TRBV7-9 and TRBJ1-1 genes, the complete variable region becomes DTGVSQNPRHKITKRGQNVTFRCDPISEHNRLYWYRQTLGQGPEFLTYFQNEAQLEKSRLLSDRFSAERPKGSFSTLEIQRTEQGDSAMYLCASRSRTGWDTEAFFGQGTRLTVV.